The 10 T cell receptor beta chains given below trace back to one sample, sequenced in a study of T cells in Graves' hyperthyroidism and ophthalmopathy (dated by TCRdb to between 2017 and 2020). The library relied on multiplex PCR. TCRdb records Illumina HiSeq 2000 as the sequencer. TCR beta CDR3 regions were amplified from RNA transcripts. The first round of RT-PCR for the TCR CDR3 was performed with the HTBI primer set and the Qiagen OneStep RT-PCR kit. TCRdb trimmed the raw reads at Q25, called clones with MiXCR and kept productive beta chains. Rows are combined by CDR3 protein, so each entry shows the most common genes and DNA. The sample table lists 300,000 to 450,000 distinct CDR3 sequences, just under 15% of them with a count of one. The ten largest clones add up to 30% to 35% of the sample. Material for sequencing was blood. Receptor source: a woman in her 30s with Graves' hyperthyroidism.

Ten or more counts support this clonotype. The chain joins TRBV28 to TRBJ2-7; possibly TRBD2 for D (7 bases). The V gene's germline CDR1 is MDHEN and CDR2 SYDVKM. This CDR3 has 16 residues. V was cut by 6 bases and J by 2 bases, with 20 bases left in between. CDR3 sequence (DNA): TGTGCCAGCAGCCACCCGCTAGGAGGGGGGGCCTACGAGCAGTACTTC. Its protein is CASSHPLGGGAYEQYF.

The V gene is TRBV7-9, the J gene TRBJ2-5, with TRBD2 identical over 8 bases. The CDR3 covers 14 residues. Trimming took 8 bases from V and 2 from J; bases not matched to a gene: 7. CDR1 SEHNR and CDR2 FQNEAQ come from the germline V gene (reference sequence). CDR3 sequence (DNA): TGTGCCAGCGGCAAAGCGGGAGCTCAAGAGACCCAGTACTTC. Translating gives CASGKAGAQETQYF.

V is TRBV14 and J is TRBJ2-1, with TRBD2 identical over 9 bases. The CDR3 covers 16 residues. CDR1 is SGHDN and CDR2 is FVKESK in the germline V gene. V dropped 2 bases and J dropped 0; count of bases not matched to a gene: 2. The CDR3 coding sequence is TGTGCCAGCAGCCAAATAGCGGGGGCCTCCTACAATGAGCAGTTCTTC. Translating it yields CASSQIAGASYNEQFF.

Many counts were recorded for this clonotype. This rearrangement joins TRBV28 to TRBJ2-1; D tentatively reads TRBD1 or TRBD2 (5 bases each). Germline-derived CDR1 and CDR2 are MDHEN and SYDVKM. The V end was cut by 3 bases, the J end by 4 bases, with 10 bases between. This CDR3 has 14 residues. The DNA of the CDR3 is TGTGCCAGCAGTTTTTACGGGGCTTACAATGAGCAGTTCTTC. Its translation: CASSFYGAYNEQFF.

The chain recombines TRBV6-1 with TRBJ2-1, with TRBD1 matching over 8 bases. Germline CDR1 reads MNHNS; CDR2 reads SASEGT. The length of the CDR3 is 14 residues. Trimming cost V 7 bases and J 9 bases; bases outside gene matches: 11. In DNA, the CDR3 is TGTGCCAGCATTCAGGGGGCAGGGTGGGGTGAGCAGTTCTTC. It translates to CASIQGAGWGEQFF.

At least ten counts were recorded for this clonotype. CDR3 sequence reads: CASSLVREASYEQYF. Here the CDR3 DNA reads TGCGCCAGCAGCTTGGTGCGGGAGGCATCCTACGAGCAGTACTTC. The V gene is TRBV5-1, the J gene TRBJ2-7, with TRBD2 matching 8 bases. The CDR3 is 15 residues long. In germline, CDR1 is SGHRS, CDR2 YFSETQ. V was pared by 0 bases and J by 1 base, with 3 bases of the junction left unmatched.

The chain employs TRBV12-3 or TRBV12-4 and TRBJ1-4, with TRBD1 as a possible D gene (5 bases). The CDR3 consists of 14 residues. Deletions cut 8 bases from V and 12 bases from J, with 22 bases between. Written as DNA, the CDR3 is TGTGCCAGCCGCCCCGGGGGAGGGGAGGGGCAACTGTTTTTT. Encoded protein: CASRPGGGEGQLFF.

The J gene is TRBJ2-1, the V gene TRBV2; the D gene is possibly TRBD2 (5 bases). This CDR3 comprises 14 residues. CDR1 is SNHLY and CDR2 is FYNNEI in the germline V gene. Deletions cut 2 bases from V and 5 bases from J, with 10 bases between. Here the CDR3 reads CASSERGANNEQFF. CDR3 sequence (DNA): TGTGCCAGCAGTGAACGGGGAGCAAACAATGAGCAGTTCTTC. Filled out from reference TRBV2 and TRBJ2-1, the complete variable domain reads EPEVTQTPSHQVTQMGQEVILRCVPISNHLYFYWYRQILGQKVEFLVSFYNNEISEKSEIFDDQFSVERPDGSNFTLKIRSTKLEDSAMYFCASSERGANNEQFFGPGTRLTVL.

There are a few counts of this clonotype. V and J are TRBV28 and TRBJ2-6, with D possibly being TRBD2 (5 bases). This CDR3 has 18 amino acids. Germline lookup yields CDR1 MDHEN and CDR2 SYDVKM. With 6 bases removed from V and 0 bases from J, the gap between germline ends came to 18 bases. The CDR3 is CASRARGGALSGANVLTF. As DNA, the CDR3 is TGTGCCAGCAGAGCCCGTGGAGGAGCTCTCTCTGGGGCCAACGTCCTGACTTTC.

This clonotype has at least ten counts. V gene TRBV7-6 combines with J gene TRBJ2-7; TRBD2 aligns across 16 bases. Per the germline V gene, CDR1 is SGHVS and CDR2 is FNYEAQ. This CDR3 has 20 residues. V lost 2 bases and J lost 4; bases outside the gene matches: 14. The CDR3 spells CASSLNSPTGLAGGLYEQYF. The DNA of the CDR3 is TGTGCCAGCAGCTTAAATTCACCTACGGGACTAGCGGGAGGGTTATACGAGCAGTACTTC.